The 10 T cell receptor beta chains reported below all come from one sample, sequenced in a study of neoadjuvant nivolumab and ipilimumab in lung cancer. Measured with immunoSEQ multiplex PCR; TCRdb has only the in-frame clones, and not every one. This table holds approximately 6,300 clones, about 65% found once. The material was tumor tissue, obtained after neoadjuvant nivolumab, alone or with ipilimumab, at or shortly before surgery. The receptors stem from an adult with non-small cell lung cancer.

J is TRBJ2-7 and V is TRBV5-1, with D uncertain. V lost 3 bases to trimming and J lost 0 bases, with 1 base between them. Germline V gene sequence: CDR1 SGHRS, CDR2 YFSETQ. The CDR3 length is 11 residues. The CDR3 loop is CASSSSYEQYF. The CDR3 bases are TGCGCCAGCAGCTCCTCCTACGAGCAGTACTTC.

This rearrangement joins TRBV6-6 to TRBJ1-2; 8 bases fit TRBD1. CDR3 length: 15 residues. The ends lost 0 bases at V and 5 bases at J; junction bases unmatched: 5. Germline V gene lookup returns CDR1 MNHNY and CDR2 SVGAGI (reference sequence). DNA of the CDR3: TGTGCCAGCAGTTACTCTTGGACAGGGTCTTATGGCTACACCTTC. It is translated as CASSYSWTGSYGYTF.

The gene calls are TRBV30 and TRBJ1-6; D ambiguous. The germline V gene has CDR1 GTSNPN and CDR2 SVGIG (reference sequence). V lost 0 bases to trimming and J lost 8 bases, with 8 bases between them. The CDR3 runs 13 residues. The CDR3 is CAWSVQADSPLHF. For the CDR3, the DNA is TGTGCCTGGAGTGTGCAGGCGGATTCACCCCTCCACTTT.

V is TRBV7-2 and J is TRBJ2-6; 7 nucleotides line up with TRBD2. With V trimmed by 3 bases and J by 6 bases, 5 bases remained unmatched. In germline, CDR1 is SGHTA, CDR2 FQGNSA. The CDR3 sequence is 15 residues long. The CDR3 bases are TGTGCCAGCAGCTTGGGGGGGAGTGAGGCCAACGTCCTGACTTTC. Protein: CASSLGGSEANVLTF. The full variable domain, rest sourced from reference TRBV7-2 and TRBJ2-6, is GAGVSQSPSNKVTEKGKDVELRCDPISGHTALYWYRQSLGQGLEFLIYFQGNSAPDKSGLPSDRFSAERTGGSVSTLTIQRTQQEDSAVYLCASSLGGSEANVLTFGAGSRLTVL.

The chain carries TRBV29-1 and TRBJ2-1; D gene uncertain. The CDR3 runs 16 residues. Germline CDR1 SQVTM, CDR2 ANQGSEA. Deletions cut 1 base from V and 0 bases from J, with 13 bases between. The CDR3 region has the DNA TGCAGCGTTGAAGTATTGCTCTTCAGCTCCTACAATGAGCAGTTCTTC. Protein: CSVEVLLFSSYNEQFF.

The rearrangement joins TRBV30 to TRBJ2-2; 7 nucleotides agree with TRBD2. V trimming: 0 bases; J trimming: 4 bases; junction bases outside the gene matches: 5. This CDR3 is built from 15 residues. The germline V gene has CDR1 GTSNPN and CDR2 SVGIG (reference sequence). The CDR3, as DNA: TGTGCCTGGAGTGTCGGCGGGAGCGTCACCGGGGAGCTGTTTTTT. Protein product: CAWSVGGSVTGELFF.

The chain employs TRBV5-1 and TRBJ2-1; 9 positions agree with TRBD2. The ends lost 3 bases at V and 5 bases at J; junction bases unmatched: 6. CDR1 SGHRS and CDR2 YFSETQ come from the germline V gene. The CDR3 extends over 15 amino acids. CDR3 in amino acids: CASSSGLAPNNEQFF. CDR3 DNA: TGCGCCAGCAGCTCCGGACTAGCGCCTAACAATGAGCAGTTCTTC.

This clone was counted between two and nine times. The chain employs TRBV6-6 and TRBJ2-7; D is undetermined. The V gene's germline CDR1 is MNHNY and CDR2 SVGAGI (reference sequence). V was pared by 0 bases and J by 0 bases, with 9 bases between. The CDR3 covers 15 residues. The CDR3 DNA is TGTGCCAGCAGTTACTCGGGCCGAGACTCCTACGAGCAGTACTTC. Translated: CASSYSGRDSYEQYF.

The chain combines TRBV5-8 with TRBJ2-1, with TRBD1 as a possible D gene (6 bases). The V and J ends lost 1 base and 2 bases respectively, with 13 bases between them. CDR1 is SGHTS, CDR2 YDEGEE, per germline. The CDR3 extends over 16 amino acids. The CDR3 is CASSLWGPSAYNEQFF. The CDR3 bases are TGTGCCAGCAGCTTGTGGGGGCCTAGTGCCTACAATGAGCAGTTCTTC.

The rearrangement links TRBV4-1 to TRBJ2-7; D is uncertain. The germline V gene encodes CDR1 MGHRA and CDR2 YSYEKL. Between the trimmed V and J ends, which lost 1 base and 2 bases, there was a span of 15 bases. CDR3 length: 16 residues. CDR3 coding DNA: TGCGCCAGCAGCCAAGCTTCGGATAGGGTTACCTACGAGCAGTACTTC. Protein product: CASSQASDRVTYEQYF.